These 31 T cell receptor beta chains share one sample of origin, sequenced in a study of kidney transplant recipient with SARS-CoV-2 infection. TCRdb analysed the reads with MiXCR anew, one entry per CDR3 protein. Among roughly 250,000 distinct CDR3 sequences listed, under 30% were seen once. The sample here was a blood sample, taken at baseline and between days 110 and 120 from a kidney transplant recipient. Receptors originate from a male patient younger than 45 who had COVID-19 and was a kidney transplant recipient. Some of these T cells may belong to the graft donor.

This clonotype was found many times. CDR3 sequence reads: CASSYNSGSSYNEQFF. CDR3 nucleotides: TGTGCCAGCAGTTACAATAGCGGGAGCTCCTACAATGAGCAGTTCTTC. V usage is TRBV6-2 or TRBV6-3 and J usage is TRBJ2-1; 9 bases map to TRBD2. The CDR3 totals 16 residues. Per germline, CDR1 MNHEY and CDR2 SVGEGT. Germline trimming cut 2 bases from V and 0 bases from J; bases unmatched to any gene: 2.

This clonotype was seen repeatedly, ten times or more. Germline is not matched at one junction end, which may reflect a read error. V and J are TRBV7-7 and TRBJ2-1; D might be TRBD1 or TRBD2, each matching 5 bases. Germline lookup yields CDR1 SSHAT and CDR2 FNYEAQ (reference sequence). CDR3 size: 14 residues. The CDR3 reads CASSLTRGDNEQFF. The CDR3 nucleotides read TGTGCTAGCAGCTTAACTAGGGGAGACAATGAGCAGTTCTTC.

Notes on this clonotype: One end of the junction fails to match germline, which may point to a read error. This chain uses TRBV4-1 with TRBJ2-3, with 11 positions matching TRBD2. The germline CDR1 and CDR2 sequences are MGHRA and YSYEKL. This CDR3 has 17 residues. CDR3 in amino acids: CANSLELAGGGTDTQYF. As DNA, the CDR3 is TGCGCCAACAGCCTGGAGCTAGCGGGAGGAGGTACAGATACGCAGTATTTT.

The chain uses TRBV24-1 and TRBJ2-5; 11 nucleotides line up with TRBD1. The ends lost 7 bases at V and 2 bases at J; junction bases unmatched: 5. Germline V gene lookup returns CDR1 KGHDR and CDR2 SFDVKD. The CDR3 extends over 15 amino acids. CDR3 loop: CATRPGTGGQETQYF. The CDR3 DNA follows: TGTGCCACCAGGCCTGGGACAGGGGGGCAAGAGACCCAGTACTTC.

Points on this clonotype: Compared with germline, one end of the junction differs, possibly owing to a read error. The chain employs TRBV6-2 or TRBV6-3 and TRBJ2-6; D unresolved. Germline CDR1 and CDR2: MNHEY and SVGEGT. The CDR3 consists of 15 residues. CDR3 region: CASSSPGSGTNVLTF. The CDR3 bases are TGTGCCAGCAGTTCCCCGGGCTCTGGGACCAACGTCCTGACTTTC.

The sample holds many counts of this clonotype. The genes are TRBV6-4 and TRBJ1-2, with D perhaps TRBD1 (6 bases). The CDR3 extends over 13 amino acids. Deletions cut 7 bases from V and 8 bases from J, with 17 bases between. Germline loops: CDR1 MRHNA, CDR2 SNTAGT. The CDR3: CASNRAGAGGYTF. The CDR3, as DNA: TGTGCCAGCAATAGGGCAGGGGCAGGAGGCTACACCTTC.

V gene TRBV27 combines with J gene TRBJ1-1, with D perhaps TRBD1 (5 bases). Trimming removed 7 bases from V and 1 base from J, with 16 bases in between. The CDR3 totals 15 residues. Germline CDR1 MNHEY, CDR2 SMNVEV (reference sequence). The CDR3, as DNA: TGTGCCAGCAATCCTGGACAACCGGGGAACACTGAAGCTTTCTTT. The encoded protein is CASNPGQPGNTEAFF.

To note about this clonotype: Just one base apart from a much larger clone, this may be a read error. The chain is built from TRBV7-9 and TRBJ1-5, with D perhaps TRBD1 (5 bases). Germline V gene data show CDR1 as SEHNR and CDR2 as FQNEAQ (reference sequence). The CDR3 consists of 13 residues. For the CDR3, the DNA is TGTGCCGGCAGCTTAGCGCAGGGCGGGCCCCAGCATTTT. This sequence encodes CAGSLAQGGPQHF.

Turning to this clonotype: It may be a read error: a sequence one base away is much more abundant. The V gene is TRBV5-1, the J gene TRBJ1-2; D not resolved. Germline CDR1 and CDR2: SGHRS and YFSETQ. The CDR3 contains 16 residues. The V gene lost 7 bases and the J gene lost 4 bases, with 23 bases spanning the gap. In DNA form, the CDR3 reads TGCGCCAGCCAACGCGTATCGGTTCGAAAGGCCTATGGCTACACCTTC. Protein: CASQRVSVRKAYGYTF.

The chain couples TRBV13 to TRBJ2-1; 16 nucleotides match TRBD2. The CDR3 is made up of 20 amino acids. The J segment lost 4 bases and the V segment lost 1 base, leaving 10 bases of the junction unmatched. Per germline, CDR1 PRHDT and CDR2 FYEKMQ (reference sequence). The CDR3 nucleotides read TGTGCCAGCAGCTTAGCAGCTTCCGGGACTAGCGGGAGGGAGTACAATGAGCAGTTCTTC. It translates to CASSLAASGTSGREYNEQFF. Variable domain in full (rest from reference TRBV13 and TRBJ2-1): AAGVIQSPRHLIKEKRETATLKCYPIPRHDTVYWYQQGPGQDPQFLISFYEKMQSDKGSIPDRFSAQQFSDYHSELNMSSLELGDSALYFCASSLAASGTSGREYNEQFFGPGTRLTVL.

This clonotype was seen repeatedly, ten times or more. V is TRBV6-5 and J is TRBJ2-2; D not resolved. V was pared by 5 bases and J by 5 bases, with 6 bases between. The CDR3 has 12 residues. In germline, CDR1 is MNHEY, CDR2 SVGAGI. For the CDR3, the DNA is TGTGCCAGCAGTCAGTTTACCGGGGAGCTGTTTTTT. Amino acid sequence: CASSQFTGELFF.

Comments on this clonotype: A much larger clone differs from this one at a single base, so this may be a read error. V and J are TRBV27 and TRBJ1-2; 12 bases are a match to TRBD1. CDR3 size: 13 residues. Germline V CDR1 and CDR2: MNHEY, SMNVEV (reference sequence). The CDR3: CASSPGQGAGYIF. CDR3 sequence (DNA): TGTGCCAGCAGTCCGGGACAGGGGGCTGGCTACATCTTC.

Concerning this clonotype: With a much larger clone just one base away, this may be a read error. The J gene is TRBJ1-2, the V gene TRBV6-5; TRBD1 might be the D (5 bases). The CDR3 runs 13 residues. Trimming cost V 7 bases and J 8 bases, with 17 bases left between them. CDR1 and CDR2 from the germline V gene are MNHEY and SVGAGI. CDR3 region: CASNRGRGLGYTF. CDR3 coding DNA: TGTGCCAGCAACCGGGGACGGGGGTTGGGCTACACCTTC.

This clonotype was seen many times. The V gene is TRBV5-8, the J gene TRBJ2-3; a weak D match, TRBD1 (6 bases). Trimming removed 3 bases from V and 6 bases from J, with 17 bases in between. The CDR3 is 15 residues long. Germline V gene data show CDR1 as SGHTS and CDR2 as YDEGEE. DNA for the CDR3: TGTGCCAGCAGCTACATACGACAGGTGGGGGATACGCAGTATTTT. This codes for CASSYIRQVGDTQYF.

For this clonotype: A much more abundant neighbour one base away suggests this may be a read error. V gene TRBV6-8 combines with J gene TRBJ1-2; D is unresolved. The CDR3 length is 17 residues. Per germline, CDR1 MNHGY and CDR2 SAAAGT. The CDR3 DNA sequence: TGTGCCAGCAGTCATCGATCACGCTCTAGAAAGACCTATGGCCACACCTTC. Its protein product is CASSHRSRSRKTYGHTF.

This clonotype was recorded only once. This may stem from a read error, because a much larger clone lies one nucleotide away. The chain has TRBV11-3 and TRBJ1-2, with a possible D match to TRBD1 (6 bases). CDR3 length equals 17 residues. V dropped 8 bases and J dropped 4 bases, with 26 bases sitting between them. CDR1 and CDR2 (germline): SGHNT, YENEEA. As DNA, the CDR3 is TGTGCCAGCGGCAGGGGCTGCGATCTCGGAAAGACCTATGGCTACACCTTC. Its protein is CASGRGCDLGKTYGYTF.

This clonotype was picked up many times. The CDR3 region has the DNA TGTGCCAGCAGCGCAGGCCTTCCCGGCGGGGACACCATATATTTT. Residues: CASSAGLPGGDTIYF. This sequence joins TRBV9 and TRBJ1-3; D call uncertain. The CDR3 loop spans 15 amino acids. Germline V lookup: CDR1 SGDLS, CDR2 YYNGEE. The germline V and J ends were trimmed by 3 bases and 8 bases, with 18 bases remaining between them.

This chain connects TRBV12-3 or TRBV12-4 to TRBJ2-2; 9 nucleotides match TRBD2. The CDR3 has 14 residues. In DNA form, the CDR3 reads TGTACCGGTAGACTAGCGGAAGACACCGGGGAGCTGTTTTTT. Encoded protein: CTGRLAEDTGELFF.

CDR3 nucleotides: TGCAGTGCTGGGTTCAGGGGGGATTATGGCTACACCTTC. It is translated as CSAGFRGDYGYTF. V is TRBV20-1 and J is TRBJ1-2, with 7 positions matching TRBD1. In germline, CDR1 is DFQATT, CDR2 SNEGSKA (reference sequence). The CDR3 is 13 amino acids. J was trimmed by 5 bases and V by 5 bases; bases with no gene match: 8.

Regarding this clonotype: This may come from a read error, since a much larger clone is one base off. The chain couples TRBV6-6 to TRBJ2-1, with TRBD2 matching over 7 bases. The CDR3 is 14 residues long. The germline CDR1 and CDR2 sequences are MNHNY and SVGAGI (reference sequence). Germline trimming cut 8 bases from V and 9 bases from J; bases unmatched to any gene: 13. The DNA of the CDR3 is TGTGCCAGCGCCCCCCGCAGCGGGATAGGTGAGCAGTTCTTC. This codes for CASAPRSGIGEQFF.

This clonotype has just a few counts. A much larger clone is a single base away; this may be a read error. The CDR3 loop reads CAGSTFISMRKTYGYTF. In DNA, the CDR3 is TGTGCCGGCAGTACATTTATCTCTATGCGAAAGACCTATGGCTACACCTTC. The chain links TRBV6-1 to TRBJ1-2; D gene ambiguous. The CDR3 is 17 amino acids. Germline-derived CDR1 and CDR2 are MNHNS and SASEGT.

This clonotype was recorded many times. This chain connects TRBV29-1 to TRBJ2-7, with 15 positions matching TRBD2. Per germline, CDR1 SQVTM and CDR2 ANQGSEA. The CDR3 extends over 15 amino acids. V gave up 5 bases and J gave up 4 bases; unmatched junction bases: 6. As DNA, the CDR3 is TGCAGCGTTCAGACAGGACTAGCGGGAGGGTACGAGCAGTACTTC. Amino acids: CSVQTGLAGGYEQYF.

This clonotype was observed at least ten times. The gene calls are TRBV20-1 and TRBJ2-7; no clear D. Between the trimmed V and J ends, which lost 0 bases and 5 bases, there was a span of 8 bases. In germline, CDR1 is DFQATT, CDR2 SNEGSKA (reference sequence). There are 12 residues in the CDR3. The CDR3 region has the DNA TGCAGTGCTAGAGACCTCCCTAACGAGCAGTACTTC. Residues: CSARDLPNEQYF.

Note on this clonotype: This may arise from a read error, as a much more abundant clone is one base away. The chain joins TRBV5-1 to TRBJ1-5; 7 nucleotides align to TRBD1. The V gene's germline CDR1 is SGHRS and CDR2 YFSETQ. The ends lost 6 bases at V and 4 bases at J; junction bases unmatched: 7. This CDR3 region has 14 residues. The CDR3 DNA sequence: TGCGCCAGCAAGCCCGGACAGGAAAATCAGCCCCAGCATTTT. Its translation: CASKPGQENQPQHF.

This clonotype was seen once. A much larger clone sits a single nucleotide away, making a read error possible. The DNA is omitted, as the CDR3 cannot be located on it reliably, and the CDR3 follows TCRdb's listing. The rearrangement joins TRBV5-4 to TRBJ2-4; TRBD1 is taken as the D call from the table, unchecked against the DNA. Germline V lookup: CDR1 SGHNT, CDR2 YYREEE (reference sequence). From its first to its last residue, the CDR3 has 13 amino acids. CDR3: CANLSRGGYGCTF.

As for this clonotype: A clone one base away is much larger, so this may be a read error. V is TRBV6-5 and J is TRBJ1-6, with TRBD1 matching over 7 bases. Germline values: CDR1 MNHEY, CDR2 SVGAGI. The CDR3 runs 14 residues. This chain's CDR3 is CTSTKGALNSPLHF. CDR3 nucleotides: TGTACCAGCACCAAGGGGGCCTTGAATTCACCCCTCCACTTT.

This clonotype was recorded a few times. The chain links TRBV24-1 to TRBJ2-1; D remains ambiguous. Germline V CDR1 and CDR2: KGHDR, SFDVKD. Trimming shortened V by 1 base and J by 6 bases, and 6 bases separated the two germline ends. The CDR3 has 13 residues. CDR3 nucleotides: TGTGCCACCAGTGATTTCCGCGTCAATGAGCAGTTCTTC. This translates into CATSDFRVNEQFF.

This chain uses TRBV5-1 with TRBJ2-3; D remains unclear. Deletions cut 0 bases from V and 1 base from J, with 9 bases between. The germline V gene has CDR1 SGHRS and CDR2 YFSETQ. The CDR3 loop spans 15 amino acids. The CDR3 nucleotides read TGCGCCAGCAGCTTGGGCCTAGACGGCACAGATACGCAGTATTTT. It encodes CASSLGLDGTDTQYF.

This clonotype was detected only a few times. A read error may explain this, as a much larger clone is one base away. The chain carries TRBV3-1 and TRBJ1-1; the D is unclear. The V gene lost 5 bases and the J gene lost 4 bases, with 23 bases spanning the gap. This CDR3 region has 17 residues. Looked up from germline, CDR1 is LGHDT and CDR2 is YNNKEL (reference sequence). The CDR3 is CASSVMAPISIRTEAFF. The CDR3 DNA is TGTGCCAGCAGCGTAATGGCTCCCATTTCAATTCGCACTGAAGCTTTCTTT.

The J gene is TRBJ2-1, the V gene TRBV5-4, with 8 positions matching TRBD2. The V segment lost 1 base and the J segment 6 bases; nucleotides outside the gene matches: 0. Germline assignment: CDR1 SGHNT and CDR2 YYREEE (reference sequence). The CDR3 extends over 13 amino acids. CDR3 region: CASSLTSGNEQFF. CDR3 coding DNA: TGTGCCAGCAGCTTGACTAGCGGCAATGAGCAGTTCTTC.

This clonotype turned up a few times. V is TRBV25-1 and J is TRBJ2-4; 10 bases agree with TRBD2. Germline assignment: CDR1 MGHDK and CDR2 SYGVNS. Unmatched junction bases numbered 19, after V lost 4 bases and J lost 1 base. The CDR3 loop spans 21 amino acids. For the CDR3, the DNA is TGTGCCAGCAGTGTTTCGGACGGGAGAGCGGGAGGGCCTTGGGCCAAAAACATTCAGTACTTC. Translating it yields CASSVSDGRAGGPWAKNIQYF.